This T cell receptor beta chain was retrieved from a study of CD8 T cells in Susac syndrome. After extraction with the RNeasy kit, about 0.45 to 1 ug of the RNA was reverse transcribed using random hexamers. MiXCR, applied by TCRdb to the immunoSEQ multiplex PCR reads, yields one record per CDR3 protein. The sample has 50,000 or so distinct CDR3 sequences, 85% to 95% seen once. Trimming shortened V by 1 base and J by 8 bases, and 20 bases separated the two germline ends. The CDR3 is 16 amino acids. The germline V gene has CDR1 LGHDT and CDR2 YNNKEL (reference sequence). This receptor was taken from a human donor with multiple sclerosis. The V gene is TRBV3-1, the J gene TRBJ1-2; the D is unclear. The source material was CD8+ T cells from PBMCs. The CDR3 bases are TGTGCCAGCAGCCAAGCGGGAGGAGAGGGAGTACGCGGCTACACCTTC. This gives the protein CASSQAGGEGVRGYTF.